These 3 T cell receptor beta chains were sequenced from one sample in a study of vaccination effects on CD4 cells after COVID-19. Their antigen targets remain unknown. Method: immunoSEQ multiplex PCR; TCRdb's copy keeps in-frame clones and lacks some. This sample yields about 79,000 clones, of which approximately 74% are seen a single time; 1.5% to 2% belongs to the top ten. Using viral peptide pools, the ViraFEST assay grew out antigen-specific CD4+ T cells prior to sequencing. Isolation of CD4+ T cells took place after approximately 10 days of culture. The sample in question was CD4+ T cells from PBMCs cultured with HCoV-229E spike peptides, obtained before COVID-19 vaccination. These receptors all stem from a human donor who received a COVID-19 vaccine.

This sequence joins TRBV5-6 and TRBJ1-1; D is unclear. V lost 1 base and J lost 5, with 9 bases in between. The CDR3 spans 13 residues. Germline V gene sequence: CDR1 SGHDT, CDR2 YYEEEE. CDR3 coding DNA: TGTGCCAGCAGCTTGATAGGAGCGACTGAAGCTTTCTTT. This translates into CASSLIGATEAFF.

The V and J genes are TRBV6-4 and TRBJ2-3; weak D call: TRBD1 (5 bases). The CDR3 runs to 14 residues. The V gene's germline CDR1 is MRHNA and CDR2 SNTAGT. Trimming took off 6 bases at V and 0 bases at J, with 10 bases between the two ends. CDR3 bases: TGTGCCAGCAGCTACACAGGAAGCACAGATACGCAGTATTTT. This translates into CASSYTGSTDTQYF.

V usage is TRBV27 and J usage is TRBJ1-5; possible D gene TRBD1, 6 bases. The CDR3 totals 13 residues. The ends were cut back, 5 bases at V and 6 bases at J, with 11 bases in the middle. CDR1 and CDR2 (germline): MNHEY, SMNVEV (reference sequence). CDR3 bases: TGTGCCAGCAGTCCAGGCAGGGGTCAGCCCCAGCATTTT. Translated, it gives CASSPGRGQPQHF.